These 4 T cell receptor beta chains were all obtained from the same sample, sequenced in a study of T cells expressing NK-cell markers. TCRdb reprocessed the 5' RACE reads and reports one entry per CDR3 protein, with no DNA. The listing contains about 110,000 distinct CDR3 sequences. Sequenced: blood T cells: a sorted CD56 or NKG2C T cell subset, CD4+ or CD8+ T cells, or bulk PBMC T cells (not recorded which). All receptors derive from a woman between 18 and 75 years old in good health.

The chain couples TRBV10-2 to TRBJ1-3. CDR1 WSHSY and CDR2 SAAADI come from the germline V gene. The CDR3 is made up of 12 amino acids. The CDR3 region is CASTRAGNTIYF.

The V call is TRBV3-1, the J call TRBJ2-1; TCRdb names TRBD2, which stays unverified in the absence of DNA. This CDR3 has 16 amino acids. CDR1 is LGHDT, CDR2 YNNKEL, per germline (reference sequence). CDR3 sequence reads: CASSQGGGGNHNEQFF.

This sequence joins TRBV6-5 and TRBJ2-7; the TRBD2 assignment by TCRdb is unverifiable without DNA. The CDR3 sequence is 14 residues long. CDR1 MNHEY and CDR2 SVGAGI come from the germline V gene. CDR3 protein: CASSYGTSDYEQYF.

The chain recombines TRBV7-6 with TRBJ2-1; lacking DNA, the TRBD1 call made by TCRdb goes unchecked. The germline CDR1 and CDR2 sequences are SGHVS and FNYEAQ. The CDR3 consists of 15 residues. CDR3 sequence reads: CASSLVMGPWNEQFF.